The 30 T cell receptor beta chains below were found in one sample sequenced in a study of shared clonotypes between healthy human individuals. This table comes from immunoSEQ multiplex PCR, and its TCRdb copy is limited to in-frame clones, with some not included. This table has roughly 500,000 clones, about 96% appearing once. The sample comprised naive CD4+ T cells sorted from blood. Described subset: CD45RA+ positively selected. These receptors were collected from a woman aged 25 to 39 in good health.

V and J are TRBV9 and TRBJ2-1, with 11 bases identical to TRBD2. The junction had 4 bases not matched to a gene; V was cut back by 0 bases and J by 8 bases. Germline assignment: CDR1 SGDLS and CDR2 YYNGEE. The CDR3 is 15 residues long. CDR3 protein: CASSVVLAGVDEQFF. CDR3 nucleotide sequence: TGTGCCAGCAGCGTAGTACTAGCGGGAGTCGATGAGCAGTTCTTC. The whole variable domain, remainder taken from reference TRBV9 and TRBJ2-1, is DSGVTQTPKHLITATGQRVTLRCSPRSGDLSVYWYQQSLDQGLQFLIQYYNGEERAKGNILERFSAQQFPDLHSELNLSSLELGDSALYFCASSVVLAGVDEQFFGPGTRLTVL.

CDR3 protein: CASSSSRALGGYTF. In DNA, the CDR3 is TGTGCCAGCAGCTCAAGCAGGGCCCTTGGTGGCTACACCTTC. V is TRBV11-2 and J is TRBJ1-2; possible D gene TRBD1, 5 bases. Germline V lookup: CDR1 SGHAT, CDR2 FQNNGV. With 4 bases removed from V and 7 bases from J, the gap between germline ends came to 16 bases. The CDR3 loop spans 14 amino acids. The full variable domain, with the rest looked up from reference TRBV11-2 and TRBJ1-2, is EAGVAQSPRYKIIEKRQSVAFWCNPISGHATLYWYQQILGQGPKLLIQFQNNGVVDDSQLPKDRFSAERLKGVDSTLKIQPAKLEDSAVYLCASSSSRALGGYTFGSGTRLTVV.

The chain is built from TRBV29-1 and TRBJ1-4; D unresolved. Trimming shortened V by 3 bases and J by 7 bases, and 9 bases separated the two germline ends. Germline-derived CDR1 and CDR2 are SQVTM and ANQGSEA. The length of the CDR3 is 12 residues. CDR3 in amino acids: CSVDRPPEKLFF. The CDR3 DNA follows: TGCAGCGTTGACAGACCCCCTGAAAAACTGTTTTTT.

The chain combines TRBV19 with TRBJ2-1, with 8 positions matching TRBD2. Germline V gene lookup returns CDR1 LNHDA and CDR2 SQIVND (reference sequence). The trim removed 6 bases at V and 6 bases at J, leaving 10 bases unmatched. This CDR3 has 15 amino acids. The DNA for the CDR3 is TGTGCCAGTAGGCCACCGGGACTAGGGGGCAATGAGCAGTTCTTC. Its protein is CASRPPGLGGNEQFF.

The V gene is TRBV7-2, the J gene TRBJ2-1; D is unresolved. The CDR3 is 17 amino acids. V gave up 5 bases and J gave up 8 bases, with 25 bases separating them. The germline V gene has CDR1 SGHTA and CDR2 FQGNSA. The CDR3, as DNA: TGTGCCAGCAGCCCGATCGGACCTACTATCGGCTGGCATGAGCAGTTCTTC. Protein: CASSPIGPTIGWHEQFF. The full variable domain, its missing parts supplied by reference TRBV7-2 and TRBJ2-1, is GAGVSQSPSNKVTEKGKDVELRCDPISGHTALYWYRQSLGQGLEFLIYFQGNSAPDKSGLPSDRFSAERTGGSVSTLTIQRTQQEDSAVYLCASSPIGPTIGWHEQFFGPGTRLTVL.

The chain combines TRBV27 with TRBJ1-5; D is possibly TRBD1 (6 bases). CDR1 and CDR2 (germline): MNHEY, SMNVEV (reference sequence). V was trimmed by 6 bases and J by 10 bases, leaving 13 bases between them. The CDR3 has 12 residues. In DNA form, the CDR3 reads TGTGCCAGCAGGACAGGTTTAAGACCCCAGCATTTT. Protein sequence: CASRTGLRPQHF.

The chain is built from TRBV28 and TRBJ2-7; TRBD2 matches 8 bases. Germline V gene data show CDR1 as MDHEN and CDR2 as SYDVKM. The CDR3 covers 14 residues. V lost 7 bases and J lost 1; bases outside the gene matches: 6. DNA for the CDR3: TGTGCCAGCATTCTACGGGGGGGGTCCTACGAGCAGTACTTC. Protein sequence: CASILRGGSYEQYF.

This clone was seen a few times. The genes are TRBV6-5 and TRBJ1-1; D is uncertain. CDR3 length equals 13 residues. CDR1 is MNHEY, CDR2 SVGAGI, per germline. Trimming removed 2 bases from V and 5 bases from J, with 9 bases in between. The CDR3 DNA sequence: TGTGCCAGCAGTTACCGAGGAATGACTGAAGCTTTCTTT. Translation: CASSYRGMTEAFF.

This chain joins TRBV20-1 and TRBJ1-4; D uncertain. The V gene's germline CDR1 is DFQATT and CDR2 SNEGSKA (reference sequence). Trimming took 2 bases from V and 12 from J, leaving 7 bases between them. The CDR3 has 10 amino acids. The CDR3 spells CSARQTELFF. The CDR3 DNA follows: TGCAGTGCTAGACAAACGGAACTGTTTTTT.

The J gene is TRBJ2-3, the V gene TRBV4-1; no definite D call. V was clipped by 0 bases and J by 0 bases, with 4 bases between them. The CDR3 covers 14 residues. Germline-derived CDR1 and CDR2 are MGHRA and YSYEKL. The CDR3 nucleotides read TGCGCCAGCAGCCAAGACAGTAGCACAGATACGCAGTATTTT. Residues: CASSQDSSTDTQYF.

The J gene is TRBJ1-4, the V gene TRBV21-1; the D call TRBD1 from the table was never checked on the DNA. TRBV21-1 is reported as a pseudogene. This CDR3 region has 16 residues. The CDR3 DNA is TGTGCCAGCAGCAAGGGACAGAAAAAAACTAATGAAAAACTGTTTTTT. It codes for CASSKGQKKTNEKLFF.

This chain connects TRBV7-9 to TRBJ2-5; 8 nucleotides line up with TRBD2. J gave up 6 bases and V 4 bases, and 10 bases lay outside the gene matches. Germline lookup yields CDR1 SEHNR and CDR2 FQNEAQ (reference sequence). The CDR3 loop spans 15 amino acids. The CDR3 DNA reads TGTGCCAGCAGCTCCACCGGGACTAGTCGGCAGACCCAGTACTTC. Translation gives CASSSTGTSRQTQYF.

The rearrangement links TRBV18 to TRBJ2-3; D uncertain. Germline assignment: CDR1 KGHSH and CDR2 LQKENI. The CDR3 sequence is 14 residues long. Trimming removed 4 bases at V and 0 bases at J, with 8 bases between. The CDR3 is CASSRAASTDTQYF. DNA for the CDR3: TGTGCCAGCTCACGCGCGGCGAGCACAGATACGCAGTATTTT.

The chain carries TRBV7-7 and TRBJ2-5; 7 bases fit TRBD2. This CDR3 is built from 16 residues. Trimming removed 2 bases from V and 4 bases from J; junction bases left unmatched: 10. Germline V gene data show CDR1 as SSHAT and CDR2 as FNYEAQ (reference sequence). CDR3 coding DNA: TGTGCCAGCAGCTTAATTGAGCGGGGAGGCTCAGAGACCCAGTACTTC. This sequence encodes CASSLIERGGSETQYF.

The CDR3 reads CASGTSIHEQYF. CDR3 DNA: TGTGCCAGCGGGACTAGTATTCACGAGCAGTACTTC. J is TRBJ2-7 and V is TRBV28, with TRBD2 matching 8 bases. J lost 5 bases, V lost 8 bases, and 5 bases had no gene match. Germline CDR1 reads MDHEN; CDR2 reads SYDVKM. This CDR3 contains 12 residues.

The chain is built from TRBV11-3 and TRBJ2-3; no definite D call. Trimming shortened V by 5 bases and J by 6 bases, and 9 bases separated the two germline ends. CDR1 is SGHNT and CDR2 is YENEEA in the germline V gene. The CDR3 sequence is 12 residues long. The DNA for the CDR3 is TGTGCCAGCAGCCGGGTCAGCGATACGCAGTATTTT. Residues: CASSRVSDTQYF.

This rearrangement joins TRBV2 to TRBJ2-7, with 8 bases matching TRBD1. Losses at the gene ends were 6 bases for V and 9 bases for J; bases not matched to a gene: 7. The CDR3 runs 12 residues. Germline-derived CDR1 and CDR2 are SNHLY and FYNNEI. The CDR3 reads CASSGQGAVQYF. Written as DNA, the CDR3 is TGTGCCAGCAGCGGACAGGGAGCGGTGCAGTACTTC.

V gene TRBV9 combines with J gene TRBJ2-7; 11 bases fit TRBD2. J lost 7 bases, V lost 1 base, and 4 bases had no gene match. The V gene's germline CDR1 is SGDLS and CDR2 YYNGEE. The CDR3 runs to 14 residues. The CDR3 nucleotides are TGTGCCAGCAGCGTATTAGCGGGAGGGGTTGAGCAGTACTTC. It codes for CASSVLAGGVEQYF.

The gene calls are TRBV2 and TRBJ2-1; D is unresolved. The CDR3 is made up of 11 amino acids. The V end was cut by 7 bases, the J end by 4 bases, with 5 bases between. The germline CDR1 and CDR2 sequences are SNHLY and FYNNEI. The CDR3 is CASTTYNEQFF. The CDR3 DNA follows: TGTGCCAGCACGACGTACAATGAGCAGTTCTTC.

The chain is built from TRBV19 and TRBJ2-7; 10 bases match TRBD1. Germline V gene sequence: CDR1 LNHDA, CDR2 SQIVND (reference sequence). This CDR3 is 16 amino acids long. V dropped 7 bases and J dropped 5; count of bases not matched to a gene: 14. DNA of the CDR3: TGTGCCAGTACCTTACACCCGGGACAGGGGTCCAACGAGCAGTACTTC. Residues: CASTLHPGQGSNEQYF.

This chain uses TRBV5-1 with TRBJ2-1; D ambiguous. Per the germline V gene, CDR1 is SGHRS and CDR2 is YFSETQ. The V end lost 9 bases, the J end lost 5 bases, and 18 bases lay between the germline ends. The length of the CDR3 is 14 residues. CDR3 residues: CATTASVNNNEQFF. The CDR3 DNA reads as TGCGCCACCACAGCTTCAGTCAACAACAATGAGCAGTTCTTC.

The chain joins TRBV19 to TRBJ2-3; the match to TRBD1 covers 7 bases. V lost 7 bases, J lost 3 bases, and 13 bases stayed unmatched. Germline CDR1 LNHDA, CDR2 SQIVND (reference sequence). This CDR3 is 16 amino acids long. The CDR3 DNA reads TGTGCCAGTACCCCGACAGGGTTTGTGGTAACAGATACGCAGTATTTT. Residues: CASTPTGFVVTDTQYF.

The CDR3 sequence is CASSLAQGAQNEQFF. In DNA form, the CDR3 reads TGTGCCAGCAGCTTGGCACAGGGGGCGCAAAATGAGCAGTTCTTC. The chain is built from TRBV5-4 and TRBJ2-1, with 9 bases matching TRBD1. CDR1 SGHNT and CDR2 YYREEE come from the germline V gene (reference sequence). This CDR3 is 15 amino acids long. V was pared by 0 bases and J by 7 bases, with 5 bases of the junction left unmatched.

The gene calls are TRBV6-1 and TRBJ2-3, with no clear D. Trimming took off 0 bases at V and 6 bases at J, with 13 bases between the two ends. The germline V gene has CDR1 MNHNS and CDR2 SASEGT. There are 15 residues in the CDR3. The CDR3 protein is CASSEARRLGDTQYF. The CDR3 nucleotides read TGTGCCAGCAGTGAAGCGCGGCGGCTAGGGGATACGCAGTATTTT.

The V call is TRBV7-2, the J call TRBJ2-6, with TRBD1 matching over 9 bases. V trimming: 4 bases; J trimming: 0 bases; junction bases outside the gene matches: 4. From germline, CDR1 is SGHTA and CDR2 FQGNSA. The CDR3 runs to 17 residues. CDR3: CASSWTGVPSGANVLTF. DNA of the CDR3: TGTGCCAGCAGCTGGACAGGGGTCCCCTCTGGGGCCAACGTCCTGACTTTC.

The chain combines TRBV7-9 with TRBJ1-1; 8 nucleotides match TRBD1. V gave up 6 bases and J gave up 5 bases; unmatched junction bases: 8. Germline V gene data show CDR1 as SEHNR and CDR2 as FQNEAQ (reference sequence). CDR3 length: 14 amino acids. Written as DNA, the CDR3 is TGTGCCAGCAGGGGGCAACAGGGGGTTACTGAAGCTTTCTTT. Protein sequence: CASRGQQGVTEAFF. Based on the CDR3 plus reference TRBV7-9 and TRBJ1-1, the full variable domain is DTGVSQNPRHKITKRGQNVTFRCDPISEHNRLYWYRQTLGQGPEFLTYFQNEAQLEKSRLLSDRFSAERPKGSFSTLEIQRTEQGDSAMYLCASRGQQGVTEAFFGQGTRLTVV.

V is TRBV18 and J is TRBJ1-2, with D uncertain. From germline, CDR1 is KGHSH and CDR2 LQKENI. The CDR3 sequence is 13 residues long. V gave up 3 bases and J gave up 8 bases, with 13 bases separating them. Here the CDR3 DNA reads TGTGCCAGCTCACCCAATGACCACGCGGGCTACACCTTC. The encoded protein is CASSPNDHAGYTF.

The V and J genes are TRBV4-1 and TRBJ2-7, with TRBD1 matching over 7 bases. J gave up 6 bases and V 4 bases, and 18 bases lay outside the gene matches. This CDR3 spans 17 amino acids. Germline CDR1 is MGHRA and CDR2 is YSYEKL. CDR3 coding DNA: TGCGCCAGCAGCCCTAGTTCGGCCCGACAGGGAAGGGGCGAGCAGTACTTC. Its translation: CASSPSSARQGRGEQYF.

This chain connects TRBV7-6 to TRBJ1-5; D gene ambiguous. Trimming stripped 0 bases from V and 4 bases from J, with 4 bases between. Germline-derived CDR1 and CDR2 are SGHVS and FNYEAQ. CDR3 length equals 13 residues. Here the CDR3 reads CASSLAENQPQHF. The CDR3 nucleotides are TGTGCCAGCAGCTTAGCGGAGAATCAGCCCCAGCATTTT.

The rearrangement links TRBV5-1 to TRBJ1-1; possibly TRBD1 for D (6 bases). Trimming cost V 5 bases and J 0 bases, with 14 bases left between them. This CDR3 spans 15 amino acids. From germline, CDR1 is SGHRS and CDR2 YFSETQ. CDR3 in DNA: TGCGCCAGCAGACAAAATGGGGGCTTGAACACTGAAGCTTTCTTT. This gives the protein CASRQNGGLNTEAFF.